The 23 T cell receptor beta chains listed next were all sequenced from one sample in a study of T cell responses to AZD1222 COVID-19 vaccine (dated by TCRdb to about 2021). Library method: the immunoSEQ multiplex PCR assay. Sourced from immuneACCESS, this table was stored by TCRdb with only in-frame sequences that have V and J called. A share of the clones is absent; for the studies checked, an unresolved V gene accounts for under half, and the remainder has no known explanation. The sample table lists about 150,000 clones, more than 85% of them with a count of one. Jointly, the top ten make up approximately 3.5% of the sample. Explained via the paper, the time point label denotes: about 28 days (+/-7) after the second vaccine dose. Sequencing was performed on peripheral blood, taken 28 days after the second AZD1222 dose. The receptors were gathered from an adult who received the AZD1222 COVID-19 vaccine.

V is TRBV11-2 and J is TRBJ2-1; no reliable D call. V lost 0 bases to trimming and J lost 7 bases, with 7 bases between them. The CDR3 runs to 13 residues. Germline CDR1 is SGHAT and CDR2 is FQNNGV. The CDR3 nucleotides read TGTGCCAGCAGCTTAGAAATGGTTAATGAGCAGTTCTTC. Amino acid sequence: CASSLEMVNEQFF.

The rearrangement uses TRBV30 and TRBJ2-5, with D tentatively TRBD2 (5 bases). In germline, CDR1 is GTSNPN, CDR2 SVGIG (reference sequence). V lost 8 bases to trimming and J lost 4 bases, with 8 bases between them. The CDR3 loop spans 10 amino acids. The CDR3 region has the DNA TGTGCCGCGGCGGGAGAGACCCAGTACTTC. Residues: CAAAGETQYF.

In this sample, this clone turned up once. The rearrangement joins TRBV19 to TRBJ2-1, with D tentatively TRBD2 (5 bases). V lost 4 bases and J lost 7, with 17 bases in between. Germline CDR1 and CDR2: LNHDA and SQIVND (reference sequence). This CDR3 contains 15 residues. CDR3 sequence reads: CASSTDRAGENEQFF. The CDR3 DNA reads TGTGCCAGTAGTACAGACCGGGCCGGGGAAAATGAGCAGTTCTTC.

This clone was seen a single time. J is TRBJ2-2 and V is TRBV7-8; the D gene is possibly TRBD1 (5 bases). The CDR3 has 13 amino acids. Germline CDR1 and CDR2: SGHVS and FQNEAQ. V gave up 1 base and J gave up 9 bases, with 9 bases separating them. The CDR3 reads CASSLEGWRELFF. CDR3 nucleotide sequence: TGTGCCAGCAGCTTAGAGGGGTGGCGGGAGCTGTTTTTT.

The chain links TRBV27 to TRBJ1-5; 10 bases map to TRBD1. This CDR3 region has 18 residues. Trimming took 4 bases from V and 0 from J; bases not matched to a gene: 9. Germline values: CDR1 MNHEY, CDR2 SMNVEV (reference sequence). The CDR3 sequence: CASSSTGGSVYSNQPQHF. CDR3 nucleotides: TGTGCCAGCAGTTCGACAGGGGGCTCAGTGTATAGCAATCAGCCCCAGCATTTT.

The chain has TRBV24-1 and TRBJ2-1; maybe TRBD2 (7 bases). CDR3 length: 16 residues. V dropped 1 base and J dropped 12 bases, with 21 bases sitting between them. Per the germline V gene, CDR1 is KGHDR and CDR2 is SFDVKD. The CDR3, as DNA: TGTGCCACCAGTGATTTCGGGGGGCGATCAATCCAGGGGCAGTTCTTC. Its protein is CATSDFGGRSIQGQFF.

This rearrangement joins TRBV12-5 to TRBJ2-7; D is undetermined. The CDR3 is 11 residues long. Germline CDR1 LGHNT, CDR2 FRNRAP. V was trimmed by 6 bases and J by 3 bases, leaving 6 bases between them. CDR3 coding DNA: TGTGCTAGTGGGGCTAACTACGAGCAGTACTTC. Translated: CASGANYEQYF.

The J gene is TRBJ2-1, the V gene TRBV6-5; D unclear. CDR3 length equals 14 residues. V lost 8 bases and J lost 4, with 15 bases in between. Germline CDR1 and CDR2: MNHEY and SVGAGI. CDR3 coding DNA: TGTGCCAGCGGATCTATTCTAGGGTACAATGAGCAGTTCTTC. Residues: CASGSILGYNEQFF.

This chain connects TRBV12-3 or TRBV12-4 to TRBJ1-5; D is perhaps TRBD1 (6 bases). The CDR3 contains 13 residues. V was shortened by 8 bases and J by 9 bases, with 17 bases between the two germline ends. The CDR3 reads CASGQGTDRPQHF. CDR3 DNA: TGTGCCAGCGGCCAGGGGACCGATCGGCCCCAGCATTTT.

This clone has a handful of counts. The chain is built from TRBV20-1 and TRBJ1-4; D is unresolved. There are 11 residues in the CDR3. V dropped 6 bases and J dropped 8 bases, with 10 bases sitting between them. CDR1 is DFQATT and CDR2 is SNEGSKA in the germline V gene (reference sequence). CDR3 protein: CSAATQEKLFF. CDR3 coding DNA: TGCAGTGCAGCTACACAGGAAAAACTGTTTTTT.

This clone was counted a single time. CDR3 residues: CATSQGSSYEQYF. The CDR3 DNA reads as TGTGCCACCAGCCAGGGGTCGTCCTACGAGCAGTACTTC. The chain links TRBV15 to TRBJ2-7; D is perhaps TRBD1 (6 bases). The V end was cut by 5 bases, the J end by 1 base, with 9 bases between. The CDR3 spans 13 residues. Germline-derived CDR1 and CDR2 are LNHNV and YYDKDF (reference sequence).

CDR3 DNA sequence: TGTGCCAGCCGACAACCGGGACAGGGGGTTCCGGGGGAGCTGTTTTTT. Protein sequence: CASRQPGQGVPGELFF. The rearrangement links TRBV7-2 to TRBJ2-2; 11 nucleotides align to TRBD1. CDR1 SGHTA and CDR2 FQGNSA come from the germline V gene. V was clipped by 8 bases and J by 8 bases; unmatched bases: 13. This CDR3 comprises 16 residues.

The chain employs TRBV18 and TRBJ1-3; weak D call: TRBD1 (5 bases). CDR3 length equals 16 residues. V lost 2 bases and J lost 3, with 14 bases in between. CDR1 is KGHSH, CDR2 LQKENI, per germline. The CDR3 protein is CASSPLGQEYGNTIYF. In DNA form, the CDR3 reads TGTGCCAGCTCACCATTGGGGCAGGAGTATGGAAACACCATATATTTT.

The J gene is TRBJ2-3, the V gene TRBV6-5; D is unresolved. The CDR3 totals 15 residues. V lost 0 bases and J lost 6, with 13 bases in between. Germline lookup yields CDR1 MNHEY and CDR2 SVGAGI. CDR3 residues: CASSYSPLLRDTQYF. For the CDR3, the DNA is TGTGCCAGCAGTTACTCGCCCCTTCTGAGGGATACGCAGTATTTT.

This chain links TRBV24-1 with TRBJ2-1; D perhaps matches TRBD2 (6 bases). The V and J ends lost 0 bases and 2 bases respectively, with 10 bases between them. This CDR3 is 16 amino acids long. The germline V gene encodes CDR1 KGHDR and CDR2 SFDVKD. The CDR3 spells CATSDLYGSTYNEQFF. CDR3 nucleotides: TGTGCCACCAGTGATTTGTACGGGAGTACCTACAATGAGCAGTTCTTC.

J is TRBJ1-5 and V is TRBV19; D gene uncertain. The CDR3 extends over 12 amino acids. Germline loops: CDR1 LNHDA, CDR2 SQIVND (reference sequence). Trimming cost V 4 bases and J 5 bases, with 6 bases left between them. CDR3 sequence reads: CASSNRDQPQHF. The CDR3 DNA sequence: TGTGCCAGTAGTAACCGAGATCAGCCCCAGCATTTT.

The chain combines TRBV20-1 with TRBJ1-2; 11 bases map to TRBD1. CDR1 is DFQATT and CDR2 is SNEGSKA in the germline V gene (reference sequence). CDR3 length equals 16 residues. Trimming cost V 3 bases and J 4 bases; bases outside gene matches: 10. The CDR3 reads CSASNPRDRGFYGYTF. The CDR3 DNA reads as TGCAGTGCTAGTAACCCCCGGGACAGGGGGTTCTATGGCTACACCTTC.

V usage is TRBV11-2 and J usage is TRBJ1-2; weak D call: TRBD1 (6 bases). Germline V lookup: CDR1 SGHAT, CDR2 FQNNGV. V was pared by 0 bases and J by 8 bases, with 19 bases between. The CDR3 is 16 residues long. In DNA form, the CDR3 reads TGTGCCAGCAGCTTAGATCCGGACAGAGAATCGGGGGGCTACACCTTC. Translated, it gives CASSLDPDRESGGYTF.

The chain employs TRBV7-2 and TRBJ2-1; D is perhaps TRBD2 (6 bases). V shed 6 bases and J shed 4 bases, with 16 bases lying between them. This CDR3 comprises 15 residues. Germline V gives CDR1 SGHTA, CDR2 FQGNSA. CDR3 bases: TGTGCCAGCAGGCTACAGGAGGGCCCTTACAATGAGCAGTTCTTC. This translates into CASRLQEGPYNEQFF.

The CDR3 is CATSDLWTGDEQFF. The CDR3 DNA follows: TGTGCCACCAGTGATTTGTGGACTGGTGATGAGCAGTTCTTC. The chain is built from TRBV24-1 and TRBJ2-1; tentative D call: TRBD2 (5 bases). From germline, CDR1 is KGHDR and CDR2 SFDVKD. The length of the CDR3 is 14 residues. Trimming pared 0 bases from V and 8 bases from J, leaving 10 bases between.

The chain links TRBV6-2 or TRBV6-3 to TRBJ2-3, with a tentative D call TRBD2 (6 bases). V was pared by 2 bases and J by 4 bases, with 13 bases between. This CDR3 region has 15 residues. Germline loops: CDR1 MNHEY, CDR2 SVGEGT. The CDR3 DNA sequence: TGTGCCAGCAGTTACAATTGGGCTAGCGCAGATACGCAGTATTTT. Protein sequence: CASSYNWASADTQYF.

The chain is built from TRBV27 and TRBJ1-2; possibly TRBD1 for D (5 bases). With 6 bases removed from V and 2 bases from J, the gap between germline ends came to 10 bases. The CDR3 consists of 13 residues. Germline loops: CDR1 MNHEY, CDR2 SMNVEV (reference sequence). CDR3 protein: CASRVGLNYGYTF. In nucleotides, the CDR3 is TGTGCCAGCAGGGTGGGACTGAACTATGGCTACACCTTC.

The CDR3 DNA sequence: TGTGCCAGCAGTCAGGGGGTAGAGGAGACCCAGTACTTC. Amino acids: CASSQGVEETQYF. The chain couples TRBV28 to TRBJ2-5; 7 bases agree with TRBD1. The CDR3 contains 13 residues. V was pared by 5 bases and J by 5 bases, with 5 bases of the junction left unmatched. Germline V gene data show CDR1 as MDHEN and CDR2 as SYDVKM.